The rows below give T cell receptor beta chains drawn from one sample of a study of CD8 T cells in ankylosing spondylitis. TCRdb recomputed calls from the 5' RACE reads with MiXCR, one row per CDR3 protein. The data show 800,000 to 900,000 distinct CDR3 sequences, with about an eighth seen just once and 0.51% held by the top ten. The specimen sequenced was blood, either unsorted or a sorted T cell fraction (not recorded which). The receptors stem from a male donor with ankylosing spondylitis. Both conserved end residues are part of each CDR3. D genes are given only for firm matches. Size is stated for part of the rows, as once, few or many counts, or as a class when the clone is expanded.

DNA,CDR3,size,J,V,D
TGTGCCAGCAGTGGGGACGTGGAGACCCAGTACTTC,CASSGDVETQYF,many,TRBJ2-5,TRBV28,.
TGCGCCAGCAGCATTGGGACTAGCGGGGGTGATGAGCAGTTCTTC,CASSIGTSGGDEQFF,many,TRBJ2-1,TRBV5-1,TRBD2
TGCAGTGTCGGGGACGGATTAGGGGTTTCACCCCTCCACTTT,CSVGDGLGVSPLHF,.,TRBJ1-6,TRBV20-1,.
TGCAGTGCTAGAGAACTAGTCAGCGAGCAGTACTTC,CSARELVSEQYF,few,TRBJ2-7,TRBV20-1,.
TGTGCCAGCAGCTTCGGGACCCATACGTACGAGCAGTACTTC,CASSFGTHTYEQYF,few,TRBJ2-7,TRBV7-2,.
TGTGCCAGCAGTCCCACCGGACTAGCGGGGGTTCTTTACGAGCAGTACTTC,CASSPTGLAGVLYEQYF,.,TRBJ2-7,TRBV6-2/TRBV6-3,TRBD2
TGCAGTGCTAGAGATTTAGAAGGGACAGGGGGCACGGGCGAGCAGTACTTC,CSARDLEGTGGTGEQYF,.,TRBJ2-7,TRBV20-1,TRBD1
TGTGCCAGCAGTTGGGAGAGGGGGTCGGTGGGGCTTAACACTGAAGCTTTCTTT,CASSWERGSVGLNTEAFF,.,TRBJ1-1,TRBV28,.
TGTGCCAGCAGCGTAGATGCCTATGCAAATGAAAAACTGTTTTTT,CASSVDAYANEKLFF,.,TRBJ1-4,TRBV9,.
TGTGCCAGCAGGCCGGCGGGTGGGGTTACGCAGTATTTT,CASRPAGGVTQYF,.,TRBJ2-3,TRBV6-2/TRBV6-3,.
TGTGCCAGCAGCGTTGAGACAGGGGGCCTCTCTGGCTACACCTTC,CASSVETGGLSGYTF,few,TRBJ1-2,TRBV9,TRBD1
TGCAGTGCTGCCGGAGGGTTCACTGAAGCTTTCTTT,CSAAGGFTEAFF,few,TRBJ1-1,TRBV20-1,.
TGCAGTGCTAGAGATTATAAACGGGGGGGGATAGAGACCCAGTACTTC,CSARDYKRGGIETQYF,few,TRBJ2-5,TRBV20-1,TRBD2
TGCGCCAGCAGCCAGGGGATTTGGACTATTTACAATGAGCAGTTCTTC,CASSQGIWTIYNEQFF,.,TRBJ2-1,TRBV4-3,.
TGTGCCAGCAGCGAGCGGAGGACTAGCGTCAATGAGCAGTTCTTC,CASSERRTSVNEQFF,.,TRBJ2-1,TRBV7-9,TRBD2
TGTGCCAGCAGCTTCGAGGGGAGGCCCCAGCATTTT,CASSFEGRPQHF,few,TRBJ1-5,TRBV7-2,.
TGTGCCAGCAGTGCGCCGGGACTAGCGGAAGAGACCCAGTACTTC,CASSAPGLAEETQYF,.,TRBJ2-5,TRBV6-1,TRBD2
TGCAGCGTTGCCAAGAGCGGGACTGGGGAGACCCAGTACTTC,CSVAKSGTGETQYF,.,TRBJ2-5,TRBV29-1,TRBD2
TGTGAGGGGAACACGCCGATGAACACTGAAGCTTTCTTT,CEGNTPMNTEAFF,many,TRBJ1-1,TRBV4-2,.
TGTGCCAGTAACCCGCCGCAGGCTCATGAAAAACTGTTTTTT,CASNPPQAHEKLFF,.,TRBJ1-4,TRBV19,.
TGTGCCAGCAGCTTCTACCGGACACCTAATGAAAAACTGTTTTTT,CASSFYRTPNEKLFF,.,TRBJ1-4,TRBV7-8,.
TGTGCCAGCAGGTTAGACCTGAACTCTGGAAACACCATATATTTT,CASRLDLNSGNTIYF,few,TRBJ1-3,TRBV5-6,.
TGCAGTGCTAGTCTGCTAGCGGGTAGTAACGAGCAGTACTTC,CSASLLAGSNEQYF,many,TRBJ2-7,TRBV20-1,TRBD2
TGTGCCAGCAGTTACCGGCTCCAAGAGACCCAGTACTTC,CASSYRLQETQYF,many,TRBJ2-5,TRBV6-5,.
TGTGCCAGCAGCGGGGGACTAGCGGGAGGGCTGAGAGATACGCAGTATTTT,CASSGGLAGGLRDTQYF,.,TRBJ2-3,TRBV7-2,TRBD2
TGTGCCAGCAGCCCCCACCCCTTAGGGGTTGGATTAAATGAGCAGTTCTTC,CASSPHPLGVGLNEQFF,.,TRBJ2-1,TRBV7-9,.
TGCAGTGCTAGGGAGACAGGGAGCACCGGGGAGCTGTTTTTT,CSARETGSTGELFF,few,TRBJ2-2,TRBV20-1,TRBD1
TGTGCCAGCAGTTACTCGATATTTCCGAACACCGGGGAGCTGTTTTTT,CASSYSIFPNTGELFF,few,TRBJ2-2,TRBV6-5,.
TGCAGTGCTAGAGATCGAATGCAGGGGGGGACCGGGGAGCTGTTTTTT,CSARDRMQGGTGELFF,few,TRBJ2-2,TRBV20-1,.
TGTGCCAGCAGCTTAGAGGGGACCCTCAATCAGCCCCAGCATTTT,CASSLEGTLNQPQHF,few,TRBJ1-5,TRBV7-2,.
TGCAGTGCTAGTTTTGGGCCCAACTACGAGCAGTACTTC,CSASFGPNYEQYF,.,TRBJ2-7,TRBV20-1,.
TGTGCCATCAGTGAAGGGACAGAAGGAGAAAAACTGTTTTTT,CAISEGTEGEKLFF,few,TRBJ1-4,TRBV10-3,TRBD1
TGTGCCAGCAGCTCCGTCAGTGCTCAAGAGACCCAGTACTTC,CASSSVSAQETQYF,.,TRBJ2-5,TRBV7-6,.
TGCAGTGCTAGTCGCGGGAGGACAGATACGCAGTATTTT,CSASRGRTDTQYF,many,TRBJ2-3,TRBV20-1,TRBD2
TGCAGTGCTAGAGGTTTGCGAGGGACTTCCCTCCACTTT,CSARGLRGTSLHF,.,TRBJ1-6,TRBV20-1,.
TGCAGCGTTGTGGGGCAGGGATACTACAATGAGCAGTTCTTC,CSVVGQGYYNEQFF,many,TRBJ2-1,TRBV29-1,.
TGTGCCAGCAGTGAATCAGGGGGATACCAGCCCCAGCATTTT,CASSESGGYQPQHF,once,TRBJ1-5,TRBV25-1,TRBD1
TGTGCCATCAGTGAGGAGGTCGAGTTGCTGGGAAAGCAGTACTTC,CAISEEVELLGKQYF,few,TRBJ2-7,TRBV10-3,.
TGCAGTGCTAGTAGGCAGGGGGTGTACACTGAAGCTTTCTTT,CSASRQGVYTEAFF,few,TRBJ1-1,TRBV20-1,TRBD1
TGTGCCAGCAGCTTCCCGAGCTCCTACGAGCAGTACTTC,CASSFPSSYEQYF,.,TRBJ2-7,TRBV5-6,.